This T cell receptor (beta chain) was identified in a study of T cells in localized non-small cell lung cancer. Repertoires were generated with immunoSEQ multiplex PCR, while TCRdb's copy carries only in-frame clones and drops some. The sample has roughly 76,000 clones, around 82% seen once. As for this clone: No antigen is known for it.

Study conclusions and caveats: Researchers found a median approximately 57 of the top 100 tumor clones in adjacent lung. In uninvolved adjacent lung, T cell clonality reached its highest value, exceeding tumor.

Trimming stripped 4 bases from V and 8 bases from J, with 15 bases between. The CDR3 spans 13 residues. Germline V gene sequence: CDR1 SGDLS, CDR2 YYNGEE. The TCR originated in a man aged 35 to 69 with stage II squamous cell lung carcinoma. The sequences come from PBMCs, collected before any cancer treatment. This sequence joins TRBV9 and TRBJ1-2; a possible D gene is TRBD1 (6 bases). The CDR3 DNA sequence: TGTGCCAGCAGCTCGGGGGGCCCTAGCGGCTACACCTTC. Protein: CASSSGGPSGYTF. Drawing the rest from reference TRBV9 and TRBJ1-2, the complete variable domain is DSGVTQTPKHLITATGQRVTLRCSPRSGDLSVYWYQQSLDQGLQFLIQYYNGEERAKGNILERFSAQQFPDLHSELNLSSLELGDSALYFCASSSGGPSGYTFGSGTRLTVV.